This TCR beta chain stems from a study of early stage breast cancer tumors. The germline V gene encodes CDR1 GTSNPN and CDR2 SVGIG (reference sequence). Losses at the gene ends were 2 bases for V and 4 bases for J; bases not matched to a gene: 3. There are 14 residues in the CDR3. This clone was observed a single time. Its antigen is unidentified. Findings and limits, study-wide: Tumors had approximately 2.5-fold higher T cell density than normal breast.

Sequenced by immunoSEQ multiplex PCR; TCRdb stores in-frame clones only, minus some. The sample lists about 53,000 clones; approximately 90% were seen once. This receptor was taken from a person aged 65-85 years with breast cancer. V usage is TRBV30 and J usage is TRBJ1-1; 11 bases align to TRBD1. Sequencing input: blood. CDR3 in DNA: TGTGCCTGGAGTCTTGGGACAGGGGGCACTGAAGCTTTCTTT. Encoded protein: CAWSLGTGGTEAFF.